This T cell receptor (beta chain) stems from a study of blood T cell repertoires in COVID-19. Study context: Italy, Spain and the United States were the sources of the convalescent and acute COVID-19 samples. T cells, B-cell-depleted T cells, or PBMCs provided the cDNA or gDNA that served as material.

Authors' processing steps: Researchers report that nucleated cell counts were estimated from reference gene primer amplification. Repertoires were generated with immunoSEQ multiplex PCR, while TCRdb's copy carries only in-frame clones and drops some. V, J and clone size reflect that table, while D and trimming were determined from the DNA. The data hold roughly 120,000 clones, with more than 70% observed a single time. Sequenced material: peripheral blood. The receptor was derived from a human donor in a cohort sampled during active COVID-19.

CDR3 sequence reads: CASSTSAGANVLTF. In DNA, the CDR3 is TGTGCCAGCAGCACTAGTGCTGGGGCCAACGTCCTGACTTTC. This sequence joins TRBV5-6 and TRBJ2-6; TRBD2 is a possible D gene (5 bases). Germline V gene data show CDR1 as SGHDT and CDR2 as YYEEEE. Deletions cut 4 bases from V and 2 bases from J, with 7 bases between. CDR3 length: 14 residues.